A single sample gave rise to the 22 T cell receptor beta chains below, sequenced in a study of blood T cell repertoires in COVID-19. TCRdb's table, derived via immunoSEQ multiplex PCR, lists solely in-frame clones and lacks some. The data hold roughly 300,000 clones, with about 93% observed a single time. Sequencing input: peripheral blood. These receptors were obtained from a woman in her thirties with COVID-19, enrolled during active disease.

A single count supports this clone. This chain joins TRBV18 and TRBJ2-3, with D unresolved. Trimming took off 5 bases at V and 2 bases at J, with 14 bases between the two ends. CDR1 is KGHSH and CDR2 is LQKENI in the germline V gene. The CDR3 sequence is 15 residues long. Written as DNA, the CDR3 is TGTGCCAGCTCAAACCGGGTCTCCCTCACAGATACGCAGTATTTT. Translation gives CASSNRVSLTDTQYF.

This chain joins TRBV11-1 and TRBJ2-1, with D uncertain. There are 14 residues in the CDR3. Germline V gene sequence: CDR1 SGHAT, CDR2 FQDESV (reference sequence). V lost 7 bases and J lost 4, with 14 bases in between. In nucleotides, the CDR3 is TGTGCCAGCACCCAGAGGTGGCAGTACAATGAGCAGTTCTTC. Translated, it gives CASTQRWQYNEQFF.

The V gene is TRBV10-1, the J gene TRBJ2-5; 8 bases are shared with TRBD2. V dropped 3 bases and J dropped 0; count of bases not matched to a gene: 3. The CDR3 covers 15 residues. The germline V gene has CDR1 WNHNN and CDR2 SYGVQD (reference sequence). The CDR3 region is CASSDNSGDQETQYF. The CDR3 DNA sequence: TGCGCCAGCAGTGACAATAGCGGGGACCAAGAGACCCAGTACTTC.

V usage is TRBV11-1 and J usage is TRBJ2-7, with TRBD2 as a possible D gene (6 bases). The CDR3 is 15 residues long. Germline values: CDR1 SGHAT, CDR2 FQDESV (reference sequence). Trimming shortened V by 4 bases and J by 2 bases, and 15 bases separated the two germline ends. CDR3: CASSSEASATYEQYF. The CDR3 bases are TGTGCCAGCAGCTCGGAGGCTAGCGCGACCTACGAGCAGTACTTC.

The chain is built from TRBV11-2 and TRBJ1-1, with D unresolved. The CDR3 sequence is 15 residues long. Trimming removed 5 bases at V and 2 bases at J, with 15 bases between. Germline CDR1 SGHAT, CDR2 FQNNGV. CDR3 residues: CASSTRPGSNTEAFF. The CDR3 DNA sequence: TGTGCCAGCAGCACCCGACCGGGTAGTAACACTGAAGCTTTCTTT.

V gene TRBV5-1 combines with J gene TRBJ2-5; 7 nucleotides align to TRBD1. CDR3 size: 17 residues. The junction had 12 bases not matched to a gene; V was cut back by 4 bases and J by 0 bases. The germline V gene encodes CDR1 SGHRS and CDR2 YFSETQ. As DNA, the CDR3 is TGCGCCAGCAGCCCCCCCGGGACAGTCTGGTACCAAGAGACCCAGTACTTC. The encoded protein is CASSPPGTVWYQETQYF.

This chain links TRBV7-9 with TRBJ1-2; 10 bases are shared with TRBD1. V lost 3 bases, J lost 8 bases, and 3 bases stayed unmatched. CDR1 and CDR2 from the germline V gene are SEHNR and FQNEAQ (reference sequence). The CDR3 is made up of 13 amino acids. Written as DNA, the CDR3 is TGTGCCAGCAGCTTTGGACAGGGGGACGGCTACACCTTC. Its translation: CASSFGQGDGYTF.

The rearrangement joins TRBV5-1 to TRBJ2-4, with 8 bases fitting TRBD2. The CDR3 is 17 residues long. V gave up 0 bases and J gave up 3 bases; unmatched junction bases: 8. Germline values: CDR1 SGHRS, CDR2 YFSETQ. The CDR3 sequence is CASSLDPAGGGKNIQYF. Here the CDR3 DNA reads TGCGCCAGCAGCTTGGACCCGGCGGGGGGCGGCAAAAACATTCAGTACTTC.

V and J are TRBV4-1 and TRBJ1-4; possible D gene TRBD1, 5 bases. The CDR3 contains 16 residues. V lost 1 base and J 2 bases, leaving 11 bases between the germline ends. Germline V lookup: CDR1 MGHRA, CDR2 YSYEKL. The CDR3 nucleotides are TGCGCCAGCAGCCAAGCGGGGGGGAGGACTAATGAAAAACTGTTTTTT. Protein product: CASSQAGGRTNEKLFF.

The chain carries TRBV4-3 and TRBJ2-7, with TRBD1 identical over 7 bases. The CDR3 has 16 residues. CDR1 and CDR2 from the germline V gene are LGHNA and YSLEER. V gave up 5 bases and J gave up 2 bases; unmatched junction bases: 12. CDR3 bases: TGCGCCAGCAGCTTATCCTTTGGGGACAGAGCCTACGAGCAGTACTTC. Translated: CASSLSFGDRAYEQYF.

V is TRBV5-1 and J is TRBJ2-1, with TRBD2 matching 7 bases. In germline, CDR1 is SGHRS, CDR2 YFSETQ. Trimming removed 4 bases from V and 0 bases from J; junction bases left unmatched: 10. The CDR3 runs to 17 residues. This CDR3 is CASSRRILANSYNEQFF. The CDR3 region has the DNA TGCGCCAGCAGCCGACGGATACTAGCGAACTCCTACAATGAGCAGTTCTTC.

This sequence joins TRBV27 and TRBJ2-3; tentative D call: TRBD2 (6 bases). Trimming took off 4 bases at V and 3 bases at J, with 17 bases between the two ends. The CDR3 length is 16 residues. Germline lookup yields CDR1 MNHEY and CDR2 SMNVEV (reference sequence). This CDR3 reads CASSSSRVGRTDTQYF. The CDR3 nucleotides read TGTGCCAGCAGTTCTAGTAGAGTTGGGAGGACAGATACGCAGTATTTT.

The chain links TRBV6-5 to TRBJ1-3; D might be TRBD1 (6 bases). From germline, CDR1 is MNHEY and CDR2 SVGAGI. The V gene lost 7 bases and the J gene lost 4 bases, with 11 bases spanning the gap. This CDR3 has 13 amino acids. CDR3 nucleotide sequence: TGTGCCAGCACCACAGGGTTAGGAAACACCATATATTTT. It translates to CASTTGLGNTIYF.

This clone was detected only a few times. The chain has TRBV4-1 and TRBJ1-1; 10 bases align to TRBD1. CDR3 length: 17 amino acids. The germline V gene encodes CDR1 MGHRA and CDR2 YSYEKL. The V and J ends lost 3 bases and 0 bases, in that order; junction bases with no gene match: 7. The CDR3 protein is CASSHTSDRGLNTEAFF. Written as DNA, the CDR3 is TGCGCCAGCAGCCATACCTCAGACAGGGGGCTGAACACTGAAGCTTTCTTT.

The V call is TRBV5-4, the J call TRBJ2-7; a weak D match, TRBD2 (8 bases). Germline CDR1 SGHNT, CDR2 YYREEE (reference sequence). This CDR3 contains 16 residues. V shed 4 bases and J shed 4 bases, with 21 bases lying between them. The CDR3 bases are TGTGCCAGCAGCACCCGGGACAGCGGGAGAAGGTACGAGCAGTACTTC. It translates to CASSTRDSGRRYEQYF. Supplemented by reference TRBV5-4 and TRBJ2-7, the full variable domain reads ETGVTQSPTHLIKTRGQQVTLRCSSQSGHNTVSWYQQALGQGPQFIFQYYREEENGRGNFPPRFSGLQFPNYSSELNVNALELDDSALYLCASSTRDSGRRYEQYFGPGTRLTVT.

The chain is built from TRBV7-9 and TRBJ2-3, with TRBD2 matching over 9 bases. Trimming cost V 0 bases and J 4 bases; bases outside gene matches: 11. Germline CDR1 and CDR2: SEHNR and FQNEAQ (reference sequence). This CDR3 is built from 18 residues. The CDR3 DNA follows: TGTGCCAGCAGCTTAGCGAGCCGGGGCGGGAGGGCCGCAGATACGCAGTATTTT. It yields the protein CASSLASRGGRAADTQYF.

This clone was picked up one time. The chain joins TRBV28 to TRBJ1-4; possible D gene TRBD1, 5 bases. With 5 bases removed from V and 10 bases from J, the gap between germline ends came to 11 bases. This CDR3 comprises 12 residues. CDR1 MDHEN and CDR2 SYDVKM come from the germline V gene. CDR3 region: CASSLGPGKLFF. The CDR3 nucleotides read TGTGCCAGCAGTCTGGGGCCCGGAAAACTGTTTTTT.

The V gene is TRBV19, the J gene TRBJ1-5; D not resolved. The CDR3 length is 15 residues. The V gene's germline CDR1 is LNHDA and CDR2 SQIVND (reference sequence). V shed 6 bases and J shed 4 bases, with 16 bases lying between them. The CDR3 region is CASRSGIISNQPQHF. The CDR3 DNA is TGTGCCAGTAGAAGCGGTATCATATCAAATCAGCCCCAGCATTTT.

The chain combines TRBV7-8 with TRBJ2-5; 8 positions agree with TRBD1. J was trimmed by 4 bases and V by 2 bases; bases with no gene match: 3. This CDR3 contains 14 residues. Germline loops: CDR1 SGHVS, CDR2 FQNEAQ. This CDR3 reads CASSLSRGRETQYF. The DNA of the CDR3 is TGTGCCAGCAGCTTATCCAGGGGGCGAGAGACCCAGTACTTC. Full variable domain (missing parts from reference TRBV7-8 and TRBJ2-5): GAGVSQSPRYKVAKRGQDVALRCDPISGHVSLFWYQQALGQGPEFLTYFQNEAQLDKSGLPSDRFFAERPEGSVSTLKIQRTQQEDSAVYLCASSLSRGRETQYFGPGTRLLVL.

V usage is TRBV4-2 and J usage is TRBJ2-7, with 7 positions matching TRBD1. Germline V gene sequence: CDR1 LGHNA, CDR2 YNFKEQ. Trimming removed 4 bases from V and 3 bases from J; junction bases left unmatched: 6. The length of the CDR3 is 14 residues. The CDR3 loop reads CASSPDRVNYEQYF. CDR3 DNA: TGTGCCAGCAGCCCCGACAGGGTAAACTACGAGCAGTACTTC.

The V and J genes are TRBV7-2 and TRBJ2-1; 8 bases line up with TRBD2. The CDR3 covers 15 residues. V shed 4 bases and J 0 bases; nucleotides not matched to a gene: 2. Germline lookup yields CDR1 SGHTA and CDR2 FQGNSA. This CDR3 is CASSSGLASYNEQFF. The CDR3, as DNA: TGTGCCAGCAGCTCTGGACTAGCCTCCTACAATGAGCAGTTCTTC.

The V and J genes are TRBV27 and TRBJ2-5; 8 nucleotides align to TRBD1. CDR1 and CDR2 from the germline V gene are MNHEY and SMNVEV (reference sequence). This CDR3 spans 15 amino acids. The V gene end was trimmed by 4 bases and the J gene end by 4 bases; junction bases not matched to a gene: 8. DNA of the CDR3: TGTGCCAGCAGTTCCTCCATCAGGGGGCGAGAGACCCAGTACTTC. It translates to CASSSSIRGRETQYF.